Listed below are T cell receptor beta chains from one sample, sequenced in a study of T-cell reconstitution after alpha-beta-depleted transplantation in children. TCRdb re-derived calls from the PCR reads in MiXCR, one entry per CDR3 protein. The repertoire consists of about 200,000 distinct CDR3 sequences, with roughly 7% occurring once and the leading ten covering about 5.9%. The sequencing here drew on PBMCs, taken before TCRalphabeta/CD19-depleted stem cell transplant. These receptor sequences come from a boy between 2 and 10 years old with acute lymphoblastic leukemia, due to receive a stem cell transplant. The CDR3 runs from the conserved cysteine through the conserved F or W. Fields, in order: CDR3 length, J gene, V gene, D gene, clone size, CDR3 protein, CDR3 DNA. A D gene is named only where the DNA matches it firmly. A clone size is listed for some rows: how often the clone was seen (once, few, many), or a class if it is expanded.

15	TRBJ2-1	TRBV5-1	NA	NA	CASSYDLGPGREQFF	TGCGCCAGCAGCTATGATTTGGGACCAGGCAGGGAGCAGTTCTTC
15	TRBJ2-5	TRBV7-6	NA	many	CASSLLLMAGETQYF	TGTGCCAGCAGCTTACTTCTGATGGCGGGAGAGACCCAGTACTTC
15	TRBJ2-5	TRBV12-3/TRBV12-4	NA	many	CASSDNRALEETQYF	TGTGCCAGCAGTGATAACAGGGCCCTTGAGGAGACCCAGTACTTC
14	TRBJ1-2	TRBV5-1	NA	NA	CASTPDRANYGYTF	TGCGCCAGCACGCCCGACAGAGCTAACTATGGCTACACCTTC
13	TRBJ2-5	TRBV11-2	NA	few	CASSLTLFETQYF	TGTGCCAGCAGCTTAACTCTGTTTGAGACCCAGTACTTC
13	TRBJ1-1	TRBV29-1	NA	many	CSVVVGGRTEAFF	TGCAGCGTTGTAGTAGGGGGTAGGACTGAAGCTTTCTTT
14	TRBJ2-7	TRBV28	NA	few	CASRGTSWSYEQYF	TGTGCCAGCAGGGGAACTAGTTGGTCCTACGAGCAGTACTTC
15	TRBJ2-5	TRBV27	NA	NA	CASRKIRGQQETQYF	TGTGCCAGCAGGAAAATTCGGGGCCAGCAAGAGACCCAGTACTTC
11	TRBJ2-1	TRBV29-1	NA	many	CSVPTYNEQFF	TGCAGCGTTCCAACCTACAATGAGCAGTTCTTC
16	TRBJ1-5	TRBV28	TRBD1	many	CASSPGGIWSNQPQHF	TGTGCCAGCAGTCCAGGGGGAATATGGAGCAATCAGCCCCAGCATTTT
14	TRBJ2-7	TRBV27	NA	many	CASSLSYEAYEQYF	TGTGCCAGCAGTTTATCGTACGAGGCCTACGAGCAGTACTTC
17	TRBJ2-2	TRBV4-3	NA	many	CASSQDPGQKNTGELFF	TGCGCCAGCAGCCAAGATCCCGGGCAAAAGAACACCGGGGAGCTGTTTTTT
17	TRBJ2-2	TRBV7-2	TRBD2	many	CASSFYQLARNTGELFF	TGTGCCAGCAGCTTTTATCAACTAGCGAGGAACACCGGGGAGCTGTTTTTT
15	TRBJ2-1	TRBV20-1	TRBD2	many	CSARGTSGSRDEQFF	TGCAGTGCTAGAGGGACTAGCGGGAGTAGGGATGAGCAGTTCTTC
14	TRBJ2-5	TRBV29-1	TRBD2	many	CSVASGGVRETQYF	TGCAGCGTCGCTAGCGGGGGGGTGAGAGAGACCCAGTACTTC
14	TRBJ2-7	TRBV2	TRBD1	few	CASRDETGPYEQYF	TGTGCCAGCAGGGACGAGACAGGGCCCTACGAGCAGTACTTC
14	TRBJ2-5	TRBV12-3/TRBV12-4	NA	many	CASSLTGRQETQYF	TGTGCCAGCAGCTTGACAGGCCGACAAGAGACCCAGTACTTC
13	TRBJ2-1	TRBV3-1	NA	many	CASSFGLFNEQFF	TGTGCCAGCAGCTTCGGACTATTCAATGAGCAGTTCTTC
19	TRBJ2-7	TRBV20-1	TRBD2	many	CSARDPSGNGRGGGYEQYF	TGCAGTGCTAGAGATCCCAGTGGTAATGGGCGGGGCGGGGGCTACGAGCAGTACTTC
14	TRBJ2-7	TRBV28	TRBD1	NA	CASSQDRDPHEQYF	TGTGCCAGCAGCCAAGACAGGGATCCGCACGAGCAGTACTTC
15	TRBJ2-2	TRBV12-3/TRBV12-4	NA	many	CASSLVTGDTGELFF	TGTGCCAGCAGCCTGGTCACTGGGGACACCGGGGAGCTGTTTTTT
13	TRBJ1-1	TRBV29-1	TRBD1	many	CSVEQGVNTEAFF	TGCAGCGTTGAACAGGGGGTGAACACTGAAGCTTTCTTT
13	TRBJ2-5	TRBV6-5	NA	many	CASSYGTSETQYF	TGTGCCAGCAGTTACGGGACCTCGGAGACCCAGTACTTC
15	TRBJ2-5	TRBV28	TRBD2	NA	CASSFVRGGRSTQYF	TGTGCCAGCAGTTTCGTTCGGGGGGGCCGATCGACCCAGTACTTC
14	TRBJ1-1	TRBV12-3/TRBV12-4	NA	many	CASSKTGRNTEAFF	TGTGCCAGCTCGAAGACCGGGCGGAACACTGAAGCTTTCTTT
15	TRBJ2-1	TRBV5-4	NA	few	CASSTTGAANNEQFF	TGTGCCAGCAGTACCACCGGGGCGGCTAACAATGAGCAGTTCTTC
14	TRBJ2-7	TRBV29-1	NA	many	CSVEVVGTAYEQYF	TGCAGCGTTGAGGTGGTCGGGACCGCCTACGAGCAGTACTTC
17	TRBJ2-7	TRBV7-2	TRBD2	NA	CASSPPPGTSGTGEQYF	TGTGCCAGCAGCCCTCCTCCCGGGACTAGCGGGACTGGCGAGCAGTACTTC
16	TRBJ1-1	TRBV10-2	NA	many	CASRLSNYDRNTEAFF	TGCGCCAGCAGGCTTTCCAATTACGACAGGAACACTGAAGCTTTCTTT
15	TRBJ2-1	TRBV5-1	TRBD2	few	CASSLVVSGKNEQFF	TGCGCCAGCAGCTTGGTTGTTAGCGGGAAGAATGAGCAGTTCTTC
17	TRBJ2-3	TRBV7-2	NA	many	CASSYNLPGEWRDTQYF	TGTGCCAGCAGCTACAACCTACCGGGAGAATGGCGAGATACGCAGTATTTT
12	TRBJ1-2	TRBV28	NA	NA	CASSPHLGGYTF	TGTGCCAGCAGCCCGCACCTTGGGGGCTACACCTTC
13	TRBJ1-5	TRBV10-2	NA	few	CASTAQGHQPQHF	TGCGCCAGCACGGCGCAGGGCCATCAGCCCCAGCATTTT
12	TRBJ1-6	TRBV28	NA	NA	CASSRNDSPLHF	TGTGCCAGCAGTCGAAATGATTCACCCCTCCACTTT
15	TRBJ2-5	TRBV27	NA	many	CASSLAGGGWETQYF	TGTGCCAGCAGTTTAGCAGGAGGGGGATGGGAGACCCAGTACTTC
15	TRBJ2-1	TRBV6-1	TRBD2	NA	CASSVGTSGGDEQFF	TGTGCCAGCAGTGTCGGGACTAGCGGGGGGGATGAGCAGTTCTTC
14	TRBJ2-6	TRBV20-1	TRBD2	NA	CSAPREAGANVLTF	TGCAGTGCCCCCCGGGAGGCTGGGGCCAACGTCCTGACTTTC
15	TRBJ2-7	TRBV5-1	NA	many	CASSSRTVSSYEQYF	TGCGCCAGCAGCTCTAGGACAGTCTCCTCCTACGAGCAGTACTTC
15	TRBJ2-1	TRBV28	NA	NA	CAMGFRGVFYNEQFF	TGTGCCATGGGCTTCCGGGGAGTTTTTTACAATGAGCAGTTCTTC
14	TRBJ2-7	TRBV27	NA	NA	CASRVTGPAYEQYF	TGTGCCAGCAGAGTTACGGGCCCCGCCTACGAGCAGTACTTC
17	TRBJ1-1	TRBV3-1	TRBD1	NA	CASSPPVPGTENTEAFF	TGTGCCAGCAGCCCGCCTGTCCCCGGGACAGAGAACACTGAAGCTTTCTTT
14	TRBJ1-5	TRBV6-2/TRBV6-3	TRBD1	few	CASSDRGRRQPQHF	TGTGCCAGCAGTGACAGGGGTAGGCGACAGCCCCAGCATTTT
15	TRBJ2-4	TRBV20-1	TRBD1	many	CSAIDRGKAKNIQYF	TGCAGTGCTATAGACAGGGGGAAAGCCAAAAACATTCAGTACTTC
12	TRBJ1-1	TRBV5-1	NA	few	CASSSTQGEAFF	TGCGCCAGCAGCTCGACTCAGGGGGAAGCTTTCTTT
15	TRBJ1-3	TRBV28	NA	NA	CASSPRISRGNTIYF	TGTGCCAGCAGTCCCCGAATATCGAGGGGAAACACCATATATTTT
14	TRBJ1-5	TRBV28	TRBD1	few	CASSYRTGNQPQHF	TGTGCCAGCAGTTACCGGACAGGGAATCAGCCCCAGCATTTT
16	TRBJ2-5	TRBV20-1	TRBD2	NA	CSAETSGIRLQETQYF	TGCAGTGCTGAGACTAGCGGTATTAGGCTCCAAGAGACCCAGTACTTC
12	TRBJ1-1	TRBV13	TRBD1	many	CASSRQGMEAFF	TGTGCCAGCAGCCGACAGGGAATGGAAGCTTTCTTT
12	TRBJ2-7	TRBV19	NA	many	CASKSSSYEQYF	TGTGCCAGCAAGAGCTCCTCCTACGAGCAGTACTTC
18	TRBJ2-2	TRBV7-8	TRBD2	NA	CASSPSLQREGRTGELFF	TGTGCCAGCAGCCCCTCCCTACAGCGGGAGGGCCGGACCGGGGAGCTGTTTTTT
13	TRBJ2-3	TRBV7-2	NA	many	CASSLAGGDTQYF	TGTGCCAGCAGCTTAGCAGGGGGAGATACGCAGTATTTT
18	TRBJ2-3	TRBV11-1	TRBD2	many	CASSSLAGADSSTDTQYF	TGTGCCAGCAGCTCACTAGCGGGGGCCGATTCTAGCACAGATACGCAGTATTTT
15	TRBJ1-2	TRBV6-2/TRBV6-3	TRBD1	few	CASSYSGQRIYGYTF	TGTGCCAGCAGTTACTCGGGACAGCGGATTTATGGCTACACCTTC